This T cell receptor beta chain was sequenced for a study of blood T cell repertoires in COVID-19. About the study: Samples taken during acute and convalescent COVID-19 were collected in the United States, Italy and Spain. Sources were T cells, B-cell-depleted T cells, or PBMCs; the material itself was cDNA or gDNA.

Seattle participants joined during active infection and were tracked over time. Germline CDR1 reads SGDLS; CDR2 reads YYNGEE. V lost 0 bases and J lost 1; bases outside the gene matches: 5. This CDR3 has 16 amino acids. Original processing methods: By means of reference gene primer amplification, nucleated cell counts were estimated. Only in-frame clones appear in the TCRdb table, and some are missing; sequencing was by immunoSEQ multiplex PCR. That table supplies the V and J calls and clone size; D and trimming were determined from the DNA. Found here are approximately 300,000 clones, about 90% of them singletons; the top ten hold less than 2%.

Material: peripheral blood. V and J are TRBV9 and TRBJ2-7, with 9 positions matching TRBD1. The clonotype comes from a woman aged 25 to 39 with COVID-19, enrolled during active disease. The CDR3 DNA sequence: TGTGCCAGCAGCGTAGGGACAGGGGTCCGATCCTACGAGCAGTACTTC. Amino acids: CASSVGTGVRSYEQYF.